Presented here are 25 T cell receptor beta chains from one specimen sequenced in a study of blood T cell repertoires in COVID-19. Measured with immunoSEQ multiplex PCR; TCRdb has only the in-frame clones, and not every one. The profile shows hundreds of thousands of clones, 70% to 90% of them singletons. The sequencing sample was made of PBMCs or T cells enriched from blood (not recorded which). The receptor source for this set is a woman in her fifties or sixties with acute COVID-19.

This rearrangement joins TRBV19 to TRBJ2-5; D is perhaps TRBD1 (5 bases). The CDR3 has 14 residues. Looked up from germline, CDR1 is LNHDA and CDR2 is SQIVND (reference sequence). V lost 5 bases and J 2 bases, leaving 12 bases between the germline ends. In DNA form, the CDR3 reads TGTGCCAGTAGTCAGGTAGGGGATCAAGAGACCCAGTACTTC. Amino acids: CASSQVGDQETQYF.

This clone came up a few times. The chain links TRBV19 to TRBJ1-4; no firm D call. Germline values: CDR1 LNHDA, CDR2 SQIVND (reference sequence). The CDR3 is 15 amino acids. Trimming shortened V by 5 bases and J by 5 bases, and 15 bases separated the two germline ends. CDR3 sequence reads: CASSDQVGLNEKLFF. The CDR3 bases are TGTGCCAGTAGTGACCAGGTGGGCCTAAATGAAAAACTGTTTTTT.

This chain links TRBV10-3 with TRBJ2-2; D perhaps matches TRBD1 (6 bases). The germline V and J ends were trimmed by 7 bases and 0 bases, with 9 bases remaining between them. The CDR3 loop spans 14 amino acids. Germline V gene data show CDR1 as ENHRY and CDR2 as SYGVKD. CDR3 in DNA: TGTGCCATCACCGGGACATCGAACACCGGGGAGCTGTTTTTT. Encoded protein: CAITGTSNTGELFF.

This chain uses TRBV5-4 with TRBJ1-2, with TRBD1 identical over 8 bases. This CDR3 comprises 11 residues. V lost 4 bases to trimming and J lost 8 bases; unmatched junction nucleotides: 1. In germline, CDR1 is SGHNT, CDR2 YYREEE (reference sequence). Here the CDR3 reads CASSAGGGYTF. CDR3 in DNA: TGTGCCAGCAGCGCAGGGGGCGGCTACACCTTC. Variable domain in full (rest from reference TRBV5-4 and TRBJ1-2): ETGVTQSPTHLIKTRGQQVTLRCSSQSGHNTVSWYQQALGQGPQFIFQYYREEENGRGNFPPRFSGLQFPNYSSELNVNALELDDSALYLCASSAGGGYTFGSGTRLTVV.

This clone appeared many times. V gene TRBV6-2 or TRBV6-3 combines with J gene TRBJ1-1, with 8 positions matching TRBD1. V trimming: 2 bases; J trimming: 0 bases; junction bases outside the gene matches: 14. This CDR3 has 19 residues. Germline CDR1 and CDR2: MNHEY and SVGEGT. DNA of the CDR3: TGTGCCAGCAGTTACACGCCGGGCGGACAGGGTACCATGAACACTGAAGCTTTCTTT. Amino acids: CASSYTPGGQGTMNTEAFF.

The CDR3 protein is CASSTPGQDYNSPLHF. DNA of the CDR3: TGTGCCAGCAGCACTCCGGGACAGGACTATAATTCACCCCTCCACTTT. The rearrangement links TRBV5-6 to TRBJ1-6; 8 bases fit TRBD1. Germline V gives CDR1 SGHDT, CDR2 YYEEEE. The CDR3 is made up of 16 amino acids. Losses at the gene ends were 4 bases for V and 3 bases for J; bases not matched to a gene: 6.

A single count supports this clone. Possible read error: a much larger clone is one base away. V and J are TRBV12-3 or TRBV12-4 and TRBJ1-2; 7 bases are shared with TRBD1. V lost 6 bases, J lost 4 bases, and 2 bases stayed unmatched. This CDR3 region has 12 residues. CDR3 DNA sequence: TGTGCCAGCAGCGGGACAGCCTATGGCTACACCTTC. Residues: CASSGTAYGYTF.

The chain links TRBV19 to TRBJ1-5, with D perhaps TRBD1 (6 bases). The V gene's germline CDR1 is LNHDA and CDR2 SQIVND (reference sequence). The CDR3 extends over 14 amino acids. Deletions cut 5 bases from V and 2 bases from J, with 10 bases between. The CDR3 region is CASSFRQGNQPQHF. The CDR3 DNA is TGTGCCAGTAGTTTCCGACAGGGCAATCAGCCCCAGCATTTT.

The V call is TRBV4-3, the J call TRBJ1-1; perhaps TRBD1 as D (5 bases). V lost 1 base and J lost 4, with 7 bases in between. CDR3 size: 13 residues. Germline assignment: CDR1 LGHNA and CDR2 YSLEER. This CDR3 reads CASSQGGSTEAFF. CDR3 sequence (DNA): TGCGCCAGCAGCCAAGGGGGCAGCACTGAAGCTTTCTTT.

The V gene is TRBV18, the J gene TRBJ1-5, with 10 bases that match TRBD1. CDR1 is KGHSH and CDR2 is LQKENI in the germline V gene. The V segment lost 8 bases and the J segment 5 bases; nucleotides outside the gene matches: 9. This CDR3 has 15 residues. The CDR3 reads CASHSGTGDYQPQHF. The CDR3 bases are TGTGCCAGCCATTCCGGGACAGGGGACTATCAGCCCCAGCATTTT.

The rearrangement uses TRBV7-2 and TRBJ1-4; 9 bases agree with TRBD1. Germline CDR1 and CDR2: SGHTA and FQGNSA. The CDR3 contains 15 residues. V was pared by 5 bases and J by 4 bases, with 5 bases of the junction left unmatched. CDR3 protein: CASSPKDRGNEKLFF. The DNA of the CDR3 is TGTGCCAGCAGCCCCAAGGACAGGGGTAATGAAAAACTGTTTTTT.

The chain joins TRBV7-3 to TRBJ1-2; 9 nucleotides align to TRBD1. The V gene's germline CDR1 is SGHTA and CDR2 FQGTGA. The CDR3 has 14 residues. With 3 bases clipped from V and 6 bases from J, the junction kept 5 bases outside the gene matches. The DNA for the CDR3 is TGTGCCAGCAGCTTGACAGGGGGAGCTCATGGCTACACCTTC. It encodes CASSLTGGAHGYTF.

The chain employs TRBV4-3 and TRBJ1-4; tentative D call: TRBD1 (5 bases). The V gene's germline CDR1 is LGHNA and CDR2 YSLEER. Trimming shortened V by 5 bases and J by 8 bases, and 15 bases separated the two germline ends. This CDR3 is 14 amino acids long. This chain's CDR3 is CASSRTSWGEKLFF. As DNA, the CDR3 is TGCGCCAGCAGCAGGACCTCCTGGGGCGAAAAACTGTTTTTT.

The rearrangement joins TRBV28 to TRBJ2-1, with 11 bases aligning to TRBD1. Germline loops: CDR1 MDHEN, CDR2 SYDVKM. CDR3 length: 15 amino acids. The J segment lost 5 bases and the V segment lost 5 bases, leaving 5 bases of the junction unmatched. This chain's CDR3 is CASSLGQGADNEQFF. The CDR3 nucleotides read TGTGCCAGCAGTCTAGGACAGGGGGCCGACAATGAGCAGTTCTTC.

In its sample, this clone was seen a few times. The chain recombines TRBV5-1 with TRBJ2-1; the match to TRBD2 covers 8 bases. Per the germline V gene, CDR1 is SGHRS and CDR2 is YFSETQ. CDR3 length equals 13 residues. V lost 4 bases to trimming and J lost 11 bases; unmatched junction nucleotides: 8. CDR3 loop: CASSLLRGGKQFF. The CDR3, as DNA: TGCGCCAGCAGCCTCCTTCGGGGGGGGAAGCAGTTCTTC.

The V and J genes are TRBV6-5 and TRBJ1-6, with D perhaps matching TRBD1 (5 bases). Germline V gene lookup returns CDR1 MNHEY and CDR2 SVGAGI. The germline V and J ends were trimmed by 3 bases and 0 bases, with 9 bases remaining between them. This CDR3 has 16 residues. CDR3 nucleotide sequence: TGTGCCAGCAGTTATGGACAAAGCTCCTATAATTCACCCCTCCACTTT. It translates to CASSYGQSSYNSPLHF.

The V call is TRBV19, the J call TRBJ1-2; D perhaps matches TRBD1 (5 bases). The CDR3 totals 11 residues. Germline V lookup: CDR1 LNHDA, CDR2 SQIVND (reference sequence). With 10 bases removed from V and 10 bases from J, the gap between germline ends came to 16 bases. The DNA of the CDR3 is TGTGCCACCCGCCGAGTGGGGCACTACACCTTC. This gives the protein CATRRVGHYTF.

CDR3 in amino acids: CAIGADNQPQHF. CDR3 DNA sequence: TGTGCCATTGGGGCTGACAATCAGCCCCAGCATTTT. The rearrangement links TRBV19 to TRBJ1-5; weak D call: TRBD1 (5 bases). Between the trimmed V and J ends, which lost 10 bases and 3 bases, there was a span of 10 bases. Germline V gene sequence: CDR1 LNHDA, CDR2 SQIVND (reference sequence). This CDR3 is built from 12 residues.

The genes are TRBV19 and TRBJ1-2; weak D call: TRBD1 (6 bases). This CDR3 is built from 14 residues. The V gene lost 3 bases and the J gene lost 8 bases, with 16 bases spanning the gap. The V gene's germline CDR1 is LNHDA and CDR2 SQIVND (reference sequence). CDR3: CASSMEQGYAGYTF. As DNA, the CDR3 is TGTGCCAGTAGTATGGAACAGGGATACGCCGGCTACACCTTC.

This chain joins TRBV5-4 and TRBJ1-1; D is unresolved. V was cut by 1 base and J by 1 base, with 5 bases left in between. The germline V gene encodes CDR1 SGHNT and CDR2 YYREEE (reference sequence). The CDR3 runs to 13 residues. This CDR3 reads CASSLSQNTEAFF. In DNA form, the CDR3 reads TGTGCCAGCAGCTTGTCACAGAACACTGAAGCTTTCTTT.

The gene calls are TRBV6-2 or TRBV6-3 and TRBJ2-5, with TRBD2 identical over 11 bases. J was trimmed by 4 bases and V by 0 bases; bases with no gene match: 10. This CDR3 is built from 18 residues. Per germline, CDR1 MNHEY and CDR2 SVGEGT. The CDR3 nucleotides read TGTGCCAGCAGTTACTCGAGGCTAGCGGGGGGTAGGCGAGAGACCCAGTACTTC. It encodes CASSYSRLAGGRRETQYF.

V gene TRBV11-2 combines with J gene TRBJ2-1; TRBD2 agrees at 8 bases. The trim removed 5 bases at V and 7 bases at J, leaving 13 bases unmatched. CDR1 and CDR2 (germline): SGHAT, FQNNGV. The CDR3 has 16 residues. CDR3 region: CASSARWAGGSNEQFF. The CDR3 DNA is TGTGCCAGCAGCGCGCGGTGGGCGGGGGGCTCGAATGAGCAGTTCTTC.

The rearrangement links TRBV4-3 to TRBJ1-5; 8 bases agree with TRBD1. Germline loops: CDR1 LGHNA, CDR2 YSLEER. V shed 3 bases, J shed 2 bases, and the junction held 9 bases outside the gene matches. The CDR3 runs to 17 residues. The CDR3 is CASSQEGQGHGNQPQHF. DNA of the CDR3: TGCGCCAGCAGCCAGGAAGGACAGGGACATGGCAATCAGCCCCAGCATTTT.

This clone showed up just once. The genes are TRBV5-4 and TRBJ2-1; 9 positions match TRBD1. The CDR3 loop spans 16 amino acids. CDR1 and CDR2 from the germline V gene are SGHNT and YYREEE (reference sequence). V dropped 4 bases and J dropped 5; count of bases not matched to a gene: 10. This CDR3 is CASSTWTGVVHNEQFF. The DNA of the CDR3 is TGTGCCAGCAGCACCTGGACAGGGGTTGTCCACAATGAGCAGTTCTTC.

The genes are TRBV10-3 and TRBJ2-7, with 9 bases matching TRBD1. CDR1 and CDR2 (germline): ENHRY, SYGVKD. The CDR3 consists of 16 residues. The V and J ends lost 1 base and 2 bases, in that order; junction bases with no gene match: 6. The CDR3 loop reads CAISEFPGQGTYEQYF. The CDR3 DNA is TGTGCCATCAGTGAGTTTCCCGGACAGGGGACCTACGAGCAGTACTTC.